The rows below give T cell receptor beta chains drawn from one sample of a study of cytomegalovirus exposure and HLA in healthy donors. Profiled with immunoSEQ multiplex PCR; TCRdb holds only in-frame clones, not every one. The table shows under 200,000 clones, with under 80% occurring only once. The source material was PBMCs. These receptors originate from a woman between 25 and 40 years old in good health and CMV-seronegative. Both conserved end residues are part of each CDR3. The D gene is left open where the match is weak. Clone sizes are given selectively: once, few, many, or a class where the clone is expanded.

V: TRBV6-1; D: TRBD2; J: TRBJ2-1; size: NA; CDR3: CASTLGQRGFDEQFF; DNA: TGTGCCAGCACATTAGGCCAGCGGGGCTTCGATGAGCAGTTCTTC
V: TRBV27; D: NA; J: TRBJ1-1; size: NA; CDR3: CASGRGNTEAFF; DNA: TGTGCCAGCGGCAGGGGGAACACTGAAGCTTTCTTT
V: TRBV28; D: TRBD1; J: TRBJ1-3; size: NA; CDR3: CASSRKTGGGNTIYF; DNA: TGTGCCAGCAGTCGCAAGACAGGGGGCGGGAACACCATATATTTT
V: TRBV4-1; D: NA; J: TRBJ1-1; size: NA; CDR3: CASSLQHYDEAFF; DNA: TGCGCCAGCAGCCTGCAGCACTACGATGAAGCTTTCTTT
V: TRBV30; D: NA; J: TRBJ2-1; size: NA; CDR3: CAWRDLGVEQFF; DNA: TGTGCCTGGAGGGATCTCGGGGTTGAGCAGTTCTTC
V: TRBV27; D: NA; J: TRBJ1-4; size: NA; CDR3: CASSPGTGFGAEKLFF; DNA: TGTGCCAGCAGTCCGGGTACAGGGTTCGGTGCGGAAAAACTGTTTTTT
V: TRBV6-6; D: TRBD2; J: TRBJ2-5; size: NA; CDR3: CASSFLAGGMQETQYF; DNA: TGTGCCAGCAGTTTCTTAGCGGGGGGTATGCAAGAGACCCAGTACTTC
V: TRBV27; D: TRBD1; J: TRBJ1-2; size: NA; CDR3: CASSRQGETGGYTF; DNA: TGTGCCAGCAGCCGCCAGGGGGAGACGGGAGGCTACACCTTC
V: TRBV2; D: NA; J: TRBJ2-7; size: NA; CDR3: CASRRQSPNEQYF; DNA: TGTGCCAGCAGACGCCAAAGCCCCAACGAGCAGTACTTC
V: TRBV14; D: NA; J: TRBJ1-1; size: NA; CDR3: CASSQGVRVWTEAFF; DNA: TGTGCCAGCAGCCAAGGGGTCAGGGTATGGACTGAAGCTTTCTTT
V: TRBV5-1; D: NA; J: TRBJ1-1; size: NA; CDR3: CASSSGWASLGNTEAFF; DNA: TGCGCCAGCAGTTCAGGGTGGGCCTCCTTGGGGAACACTGAAGCTTTCTTT
V: TRBV2; D: NA; J: TRBJ1-6; size: NA; CDR3: CASPMDSYSPLHF; DNA: TGTGCCAGCCCTATGGACAGTTATTCACCCCTCCACTTT
V: TRBV14; D: NA; J: TRBJ1-2; size: NA; CDR3: CASSQRSNYGYTF; DNA: TGTGCCAGCAGCCAGCGCTCTAACTATGGCTACACCTTC
V: TRBV29-1; D: NA; J: TRBJ2-5; size: NA; CDR3: CSVARGGRSGETQYF; DNA: TGCAGCGTAGCCCGAGGAGGGCGGAGCGGGGAGACCCAGTACTTC
V: TRBV15; D: NA; J: TRBJ1-2; size: NA; CDR3: CATSRDQAGYGYTF; DNA: TGTGCCACCAGCAGAGATCAGGCAGGGTATGGCTACACCTTC
V: TRBV20-1; D: NA; J: TRBJ1-2; size: NA; CDR3: CSARAGGYTF; DNA: TGCAGTGCTAGGGCAGGTGGCTACACCTTC
V: TRBV5-4; D: NA; J: TRBJ1-1; size: few; CDR3: CASSPTGQNTEAFF; DNA: TGTGCCAGCAGCCCCACGGGACAGAACACTGAAGCTTTCTTT
V: TRBV5-6; D: NA; J: TRBJ2-1; size: NA; CDR3: CASRGGAGEQFF; DNA: TGTGCCAGCAGGGGTGGGGCGGGGGAGCAGTTCTTC
V: TRBV4-1; D: NA; J: TRBJ2-3; size: NA; CDR3: CASSLPLLDSTDTQYF; DNA: TGCGCCAGCAGCCTTCCCTTACTAGATAGCACAGATACGCAGTATTTT
V: TRBV7-8; D: NA; J: TRBJ1-5; size: NA; CDR3: CASSLASGQPQHF; DNA: TGTGCCAGCAGCTTAGCCAGCGGGCAGCCCCAGCATTTT
V: TRBV9; D: NA; J: TRBJ2-1; size: NA; CDR3: CASSVALPTSYNEQFF; DNA: TGTGCCAGCAGCGTAGCTCTGCCTACCTCCTACAATGAGCAGTTCTTC
V: TRBV7-8; D: TRBD2; J: TRBJ2-1; size: NA; CDR3: CASSLLPSGGVSEQFF; DNA: TGTGCCAGCAGCTTACTGCCCTCCGGGGGGGTATCTGAGCAGTTCTTC
V: TRBV12-5; D: TRBD2; J: TRBJ2-3; size: NA; CDR3: CASGLRTGTSGGPSTDTQYF; DNA: TGTGCTAGTGGTTTGCGGACCGGGACTAGCGGGGGACCGAGCACAGATACGCAGTATTTT
V: TRBV19; D: TRBD1; J: TRBJ2-4; size: NA; CDR3: CASTPQGAKNIQYF; DNA: TGTGCCAGTACCCCACAGGGGGCCAAAAACATTCAGTACTTC
V: TRBV11-2; D: NA; J: TRBJ1-1; size: NA; CDR3: CASSGPTGQMNTEAFF; DNA: TGTGCCAGCAGCGGCCCGACGGGACAAATGAACACTGAAGCTTTCTTT
V: TRBV4-1; D: TRBD1; J: TRBJ1-1; size: NA; CDR3: CASSRYGTGNTEAFF; DNA: TGCGCCAGCAGCCGCTACGGGACAGGGAACACTGAAGCTTTCTTT
V: TRBV9; D: TRBD2; J: TRBJ2-3; size: NA; CDR3: CASSAIDSGAITDTQYF; DNA: TGTGCCAGCAGCGCAATCGATAGCGGGGCAATCACAGATACGCAGTATTTT
V: TRBV19; D: NA; J: TRBJ1-5; size: NA; CDR3: CASSMRGNQPQHF; DNA: TGTGCCAGTTCCATGCGGGGAAATCAGCCCCAGCATTTT
V: TRBV7-3; D: NA; J: TRBJ2-1; size: NA; CDR3: CASSLTFRQSDSYNEQFF; DNA: TGTGCCAGCAGCTTAACCTTTAGACAGAGTGACTCCTACAATGAGCAGTTCTTC
V: TRBV7-9; D: NA; J: TRBJ1-5; size: NA; CDR3: CASSLSADSNQPQHF; DNA: TGTGCCAGCAGCTTGAGCGCCGATAGCAATCAGCCCCAGCATTTT
V: TRBV10-3; D: NA; J: TRBJ1-1; size: once; CDR3: CAISDGEPPKAFF; DNA: TGTGCCATCAGTGACGGTGAGCCACCCAAGGCTTTCTTT
V: TRBV27; D: NA; J: TRBJ2-7; size: NA; CDR3: CASSLLARSYEQYF; DNA: TGTGCCAGCAGTTTGCTCGCTCGGTCCTACGAGCAGTACTTC
V: TRBV7-9; D: NA; J: TRBJ2-3; size: few; CDR3: CASSFWGESSHTDTQYF; DNA: TGTGCCAGCAGCTTCTGGGGCGAGTCATCTCACACAGATACGCAGTATTTT
V: TRBV6-5; D: TRBD2; J: TRBJ2-2; size: NA; CDR3: CASRTPRGGTGELFF; DNA: TGTGCCAGTCGAACCCCCCGGGGGGGAACCGGGGAGCTGTTTTTT
V: TRBV5-8; D: NA; J: TRBJ1-6; size: NA; CDR3: CASSLDPGSPLHF; DNA: TGTGCCAGCAGCTTGGACCCCGGGTCACCCCTCCACTTT
V: TRBV7-9; D: NA; J: TRBJ1-6; size: NA; CDR3: CASSLTSPYNSPLHF; DNA: TGTGCCAGCAGCCTGACATCCCCCTATAATTCACCCCTCCACTTT
V: TRBV4-1; D: NA; J: TRBJ1-6; size: few; CDR3: CASSQEQGSPLHF; DNA: TGCGCCAGCAGCCAGGAACAGGGTTCACCCCTCCACTTT
V: TRBV28; D: NA; J: TRBJ1-5; size: NA; CDR3: CASSLTGGRKTQPQHF; DNA: TGTGCCAGCAGTTTGACGGGGGGCAGGAAAACTCAGCCCCAGCATTTT
V: TRBV2; D: TRBD1; J: TRBJ2-7; size: NA; CDR3: CASKSMVGQRGYEQYF; DNA: TGTGCCAGCAAGTCTATGGTGGGACAGAGGGGATACGAGCAGTACTTC
V: TRBV7-9; D: NA; J: TRBJ1-1; size: NA; CDR3: CDSSLRAGENTEAFF; DNA: TGTGACAGCAGCTTGCGGGCTGGAGAGAATACTGAAGCTTTCTTT
V: TRBV5-1; D: NA; J: TRBJ2-5; size: NA; CDR3: CASSLADWGVGETQYF; DNA: TGCGCCAGCAGCCTGGCTGATTGGGGAGTTGGGGAGACCCAGTACTTC